This TCR beta chain stems from a study of human T cells and chemical hapten exposure (dated by TCRdb to about 2021). For the study in its entirety: For sensitization, 2% DPC in acetone was applied to a roughly 2 cm by roughly 2 cm area of upper inner arm skin. The patient cohort, mostly female, included alopecia areata with under or over 50% scalp involvement, alopecia totalis and alopecia universalis. About 28 alopecia patients gave blood for TCR sequencing at one to four time points (pre-sensitization, 2, 6 and 24 weeks). Patch testing was done on the upper back using Finn chambers containing 0.01% DPC, and results were scored after 6 days according to International Contact Dermatitis Research Group standards. Throughout the approximately 25-week study period, patients were also given weekly therapeutic DPC doses on the scalp. Libraries were pooled for sequencing, and per-sample TCR yields varied mainly because of small differences in library volumes within the pool. Peripheral blood TCR repertoire changes were tracked in vivo in alopecia patients during primary and secondary sensitization to the hapten diphenylcyclopropenone (DPC). Blood samples were taken from patients before sensitization (week 0) and then at 2, 6 and about 24 weeks after DPC sensitization.

Per the publication, the time point label means: patch test 1, 2 weeks after DPC sensitization. According to the study, the label for this sample's treatment or condition signals: therapeutic diphenylcyclopropenone sensitization with weekly scalp DPC. Blood at each patch-test visit was drawn before the patch test was applied. Patients were considered eligible if aged 18 to 70, diagnosed with alopecia and deemed suitable for DPC therapy, and patients were excluded if pregnant. Unfractionated whole blood was collected in Tempus Blood RNA tubes, and total RNA was extracted from that blood. On this clonotype: This receptor's antigen is unknown. Per-base qualities were not stored, and no clone one base away is much larger.

CDR1 is given as MNHNY and CDR2 as SVGAGI, both from the germline V gene (reference sequence). The CDR3 runs 13 amino acids, cysteine and phenylalanine included. The read is trimmed to its CDR3 DNA, 39 bases read in frame from base 1. V was cut back by 7 bases and J by 4 bases, leaving a gap of 13 bases between them. Study-wide findings and limitations: All patients had alopecia, a presumed autoimmune disease, so their immune response might differ from that of healthy individuals. A positive correlation was found between the number of PT1 expanded TCRs and patch test score, with significance reached at thresholds 8, 16 and 32 but not 4. Repeated subsampling changed both the strength of the expansion versus patch-test correlation and the threshold at which the correlation became significant. Expanded TCRs formed significantly more large CDR3 similarity clusters than pre-sensitization or healthy control sets, consistent with antigen-driven responses. The number of TCRs above 1 in 1000 frequency did not change with DPC sensitization; there was no evidence of global repertoire structure alterations.

Library preparation employed RACE. Reads for this sample came from a NextSeq 500. Library preparation attached unique molecular identifiers to individual cDNA molecules for quantitative, reproducible TCR counting. From each blood RNA sample, both TCR alpha and TCR beta chains were sequenced. The source study handled its data this way. The median number of TCRs per sample was around 100,000, ranging from 23,224 to 690,600. The Decombinator software suite was used to annotate the V, J and CDR3 of the TCR reads. For the PS versus PT1 abundance plots, all samples were subsampled to the same number of TCRs (28,000). Expanded TCRs were defined as absent before sensitization and observed at least eight times at the 2-week time point. TCRdb reprocessed the public reads (quality trimming at Q25 with fastp, clone calling with MiXCR) and kept in-frame beta chains. Rows with a matching CDR3 protein are joined into one entry that keeps the most common DNA and genes. The V and J calls reflect TCRdb's pipeline rather than the authors' work. Within this sample are more than 95,000 distinct CDR3 sequences, with about an eighth of them counted one time only. Approximately 1.4% of the sample lies in the top ten.

This clonotype originated in a woman aged 45-59 years with alopecia areata. Some clones in this sample may be carry-over from other donors' samples. The sequencing used whole blood, collected in connection with sensitization to the hapten diphenylcyclopropenone (DPC). The chain uses TRBV6-6 and TRBJ1-2; no D segment can be confidently identified. The CDR3 region: CASNNDNTYGYTF. Read as DNA, the sequence is TGTGCCAGCAACAACGACAATACCTATGGCTACACCTTC.